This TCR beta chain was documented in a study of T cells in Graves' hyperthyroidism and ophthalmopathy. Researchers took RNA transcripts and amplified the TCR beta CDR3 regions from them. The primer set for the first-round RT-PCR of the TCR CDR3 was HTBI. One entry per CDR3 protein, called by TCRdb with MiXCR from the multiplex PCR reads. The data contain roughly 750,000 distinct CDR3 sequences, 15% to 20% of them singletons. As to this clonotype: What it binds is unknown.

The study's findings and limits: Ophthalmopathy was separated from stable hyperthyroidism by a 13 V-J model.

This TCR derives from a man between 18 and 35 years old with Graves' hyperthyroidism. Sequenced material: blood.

For the CDR3, the DNA is TGCGCCAGCAGCTTGGGGGCAGGACTAGGGGTAGAGACCCAGTACTTC. As protein: CASSLGAGLGVETQYF. The V and J genes are TRBV5-1 and TRBJ2-5; TRBD2 matches at 7 bases. V was pared by 0 bases and J by 4 bases, with 9 bases of the junction left unmatched. The CDR3 sequence is 16 residues long. The germline V gene has CDR1 SGHRS and CDR2 YFSETQ.